The sequence of this T cell receptor (beta chain) was determined in a study of patients and donors after allogeneic stem cell transplantation. This clonotype was counted ten times or more. The CDR3 length is 13 residues. Trimming shortened V by 6 bases and J by 9 bases, and 15 bases separated the two germline ends. TCRdb re-derived calls from the RT-PCR reads in MiXCR, one entry per CDR3 protein. The table has about 960,000 distinct CDR3 sequences, approximately 18% seen once. The sequenced material came from blood, either unsorted or a sorted T cell fraction (not recorded which). This TCR derives from a human donor who was either an allogeneic HSCT recipient or a stem cell or donor lymphocyte infusion donor (not recorded which). It is not recorded whose cells these are; they may come from a transplant donor. The chain combines TRBV12-3 or TRBV12-4 with TRBJ2-1; a possible D gene is TRBD1 (6 bases). The CDR3 here is CASRSQGEREQFF. CDR3 coding DNA: TGTGCCAGCAGGTCACAGGGTGAGCGTGAGCAGTTCTTC.